This TCR beta chain originates from a study of Ad26.COV2.S vaccination and SARS-CoV-2 variants. General observations from the study: Total T cell responses were possibly underestimated by TCR breadth and depth analyses. Recipients given vaccine exceeded placebo recipients in spike-specific TCR breadth. Vaccine recipients and placebo recipients showed similar non-spike TCR breadth.

Germline-derived CDR1 and CDR2 are SGDLS and YYNGEE. Trimming cost V 1 base and J 5 bases, with 9 bases left between them. The CDR3 runs to 13 residues. Concerning this clone: Its antigen is not known.

The repertoire was sequenced with immunoSEQ multiplex PCR; TCRdb's copy has only in-frame clones and lacks some. This sample carries about 350,000 clones, approximately 90% of them seen once, and the ten largest clones take approximately 4.5%. Treatment here: about 20 received Ad26.COV2.S at low or high dose, single or two shots; about 5 received placebo; per-sample allocation not given. Samples analyzed were those drawn on day 63 after the first vaccine or placebo injection. This person who donated was an adult of 18-55 years in Boston. The sequence was collected from a person between 18 and 65 years old who received the Ad26.COV2.S COVID-19 vaccine or a placebo. The sample was peripheral blood, taken in a trial of Ad26.COV2.S vaccine versus placebo. The rearrangement links TRBV9 to TRBJ1-2; D is uncertain. The CDR3 nucleotides read TGTGCCAGCAGCGTACCGGGGAGATATGGCTACACCTTC. The encoded protein is CASSVPGRYGYTF.